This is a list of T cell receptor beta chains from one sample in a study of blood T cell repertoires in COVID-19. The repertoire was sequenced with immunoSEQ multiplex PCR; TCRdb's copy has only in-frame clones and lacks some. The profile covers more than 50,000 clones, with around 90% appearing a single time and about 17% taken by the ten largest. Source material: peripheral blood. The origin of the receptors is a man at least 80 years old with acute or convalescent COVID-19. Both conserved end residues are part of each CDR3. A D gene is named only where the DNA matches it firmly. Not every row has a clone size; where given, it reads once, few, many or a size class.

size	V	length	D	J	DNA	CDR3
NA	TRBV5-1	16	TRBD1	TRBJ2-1	TGCGCCAGCAGCTTGGTGTTGGGGACAGCTAACAATGAGCAGTTCTTC	CASSLVLGTANNEQFF
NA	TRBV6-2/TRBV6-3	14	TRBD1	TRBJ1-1	TGTGCCAGCAGTTACTCGGGACAGCTAACCCGGGCTTTCTTT	CASSYSGQLTRAFF
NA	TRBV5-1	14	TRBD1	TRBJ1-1	TGCGCCAGCAGCATTGGACAGGGCAGCACTGAAGCTTTCTTT	CASSIGQGSTEAFF
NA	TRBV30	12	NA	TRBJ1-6	TGTGCCTGGAGTGCATATAATTCACCCCTCCACTTT	CAWSAYNSPLHF
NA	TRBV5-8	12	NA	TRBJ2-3	TGTGCCAGCAGCTCCCAATCAGATACGCAGTATTTT	CASSSQSDTQYF
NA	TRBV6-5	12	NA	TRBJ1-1	TGTGCCAGCAGTCCCCGACAGAATGAAGCTTTCTTT	CASSPRQNEAFF
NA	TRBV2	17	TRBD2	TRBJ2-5	TGTGCCAGCAGTGAATCGGGACTAGCGGCACTCCAAGAGACCCAGTACTTC	CASSESGLAALQETQYF
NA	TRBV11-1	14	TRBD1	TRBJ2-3	TGTGCCAGCAGCTTAGGGGGACAGGGCATAACGCAGTATTTT	CASSLGGQGITQYF
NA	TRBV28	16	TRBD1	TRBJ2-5	TGTGCCAGCACCGATCGTAGGGGGACAGGGCAGGAGACCCAGTACTTC	CASTDRRGTGQETQYF
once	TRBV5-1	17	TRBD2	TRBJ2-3	TGCGCCAGCAGCGGGCTAGCGGGGGGCCTCAGCACAGATACGCAGTATTTT	CASSGLAGGLSTDTQYF
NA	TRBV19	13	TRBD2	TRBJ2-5	TGTGCCAGTAGTACCTCCGGGAGGGAGACCCAGTACTTC	CASSTSGRETQYF
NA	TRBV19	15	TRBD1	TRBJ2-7	TGTGCCAGTAGTAGACCCCAGGGGGTATCCTACGAGCAGTACTTC	CASSRPQGVSYEQYF
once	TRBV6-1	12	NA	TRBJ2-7	TGTGCCAGCAGTGAACAGGACTACGAGCAGTACTTC	CASSEQDYEQYF